This TCR beta chain appears in the sequencing data of a study of long-term antiretroviral therapy in people with HIV. Version v3.0 of the immunoSEQ assay was performed at survey level. Assay: immunoSEQ multiplex PCR; the TCRdb copy retains only in-frame clones and omits some. The table has 25,000 to 35,000 clones, 70% to 90% seen once. Between the trimmed V and J ends, which lost 5 bases and 0 bases, there was a span of 23 bases. The germline V gene encodes CDR1 LNHDA and CDR2 SQIVND (reference sequence). CDR3 length equals 19 residues. The specimen was unsorted PBMCs, collected 0.5 years after starting antiretroviral therapy. The chain uses TRBV19 and TRBJ1-3; tentative D call: TRBD1 (5 bases). The receptor's source is a woman aged 18-29 years with HIV. The CDR3 loop reads CASSPYSNDSAYSGNTIYF. The CDR3 region has the DNA TGTGCCAGTAGTCCCTATTCTAATGACAGCGCCTACTCTGGAAACACCATATATTTT.